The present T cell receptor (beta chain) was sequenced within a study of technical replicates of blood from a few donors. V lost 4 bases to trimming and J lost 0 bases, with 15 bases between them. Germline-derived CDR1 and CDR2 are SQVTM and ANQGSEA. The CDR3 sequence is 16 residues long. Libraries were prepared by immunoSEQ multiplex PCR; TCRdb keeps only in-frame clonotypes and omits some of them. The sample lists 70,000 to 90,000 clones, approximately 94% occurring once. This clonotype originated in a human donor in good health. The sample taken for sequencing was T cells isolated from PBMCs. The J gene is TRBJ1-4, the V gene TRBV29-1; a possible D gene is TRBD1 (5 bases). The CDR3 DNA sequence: TGCAGCGTTGGGGGCCCCCAGGTGGCAACTAATGAAAAACTGTTTTTT. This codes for CSVGGPQVATNEKLFF.